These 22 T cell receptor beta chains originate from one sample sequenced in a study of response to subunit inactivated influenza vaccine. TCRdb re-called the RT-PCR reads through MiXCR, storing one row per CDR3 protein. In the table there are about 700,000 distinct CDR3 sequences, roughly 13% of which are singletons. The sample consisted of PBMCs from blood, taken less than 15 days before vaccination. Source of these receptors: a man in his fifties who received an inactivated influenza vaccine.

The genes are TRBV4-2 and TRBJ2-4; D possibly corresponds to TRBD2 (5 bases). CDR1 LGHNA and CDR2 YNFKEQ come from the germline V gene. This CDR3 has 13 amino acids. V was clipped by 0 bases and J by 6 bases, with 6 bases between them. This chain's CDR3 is CASSQDAGNIQYF. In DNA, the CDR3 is TGTGCCAGCAGCCAAGACGCGGGAAACATTCAGTACTTC.

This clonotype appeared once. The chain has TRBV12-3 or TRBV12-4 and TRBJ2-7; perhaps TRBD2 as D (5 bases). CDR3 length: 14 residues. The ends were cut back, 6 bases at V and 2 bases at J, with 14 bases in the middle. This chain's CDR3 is CASSPRGGPYEQYF. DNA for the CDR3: TGTGCCAGCAGCCCGCGTGGAGGCCCCTACGAGCAGTACTTC.

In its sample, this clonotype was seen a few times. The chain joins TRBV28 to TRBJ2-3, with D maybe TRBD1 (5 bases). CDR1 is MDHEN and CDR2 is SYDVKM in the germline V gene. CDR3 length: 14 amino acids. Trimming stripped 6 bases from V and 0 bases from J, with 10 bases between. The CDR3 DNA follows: TGTGCCAGCAGCGGACACCCTAGCACAGATACGCAGTATTTT. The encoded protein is CASSGHPSTDTQYF. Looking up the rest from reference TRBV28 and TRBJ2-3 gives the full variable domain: DVKVTQSSRYLVKRTGEKVFLECVQDMDHENMFWYRQDPGLGLRLIYFSYDVKMKEKGDIPEGYSVSREKKERFSLILESASTNQTSMYLCASSGHPSTDTQYFGPGTRLTVL.

In nucleotides, the CDR3 is TGTGCCAGCAGACGGAATCGCGTGAATGAGCAGTTCTTC. Translating it yields CASRRNRVNEQFF. The chain joins TRBV6-2 or TRBV6-3 to TRBJ2-1; D is undetermined. Trimming pared 6 bases from V and 7 bases from J, leaving 13 bases between. The CDR3 totals 13 residues. Germline CDR1 is MNHEY and CDR2 is SVGEGT.

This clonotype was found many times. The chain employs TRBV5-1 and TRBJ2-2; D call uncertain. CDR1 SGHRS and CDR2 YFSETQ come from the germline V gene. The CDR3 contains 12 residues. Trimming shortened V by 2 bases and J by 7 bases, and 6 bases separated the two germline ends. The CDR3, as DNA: TGCGCCAGCAGCTTCAGGATCGGGGAGCTGTTTTTT. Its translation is CASSFRIGELFF.

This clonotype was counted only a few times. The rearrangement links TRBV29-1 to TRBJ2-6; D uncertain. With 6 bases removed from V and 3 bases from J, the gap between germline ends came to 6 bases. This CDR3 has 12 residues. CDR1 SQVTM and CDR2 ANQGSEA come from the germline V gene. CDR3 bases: TGCAGCGTCCAGCGTGGGGCCAACGTCCTGACTTTC. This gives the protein CSVQRGANVLTF.

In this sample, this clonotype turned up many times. CDR3 nucleotide sequence: TGTGCCAGCAGACGGACAGGGGTTCGCGAAGCTTTCTTT. Encoded protein: CASRRTGVREAFF. The chain combines TRBV11-2 with TRBJ1-1, with 9 bases matching TRBD1. The V gene end was trimmed by 6 bases and the J gene end by 8 bases; junction bases not matched to a gene: 7. Germline V lookup: CDR1 SGHAT, CDR2 FQNNGV. The length of the CDR3 is 13 residues.

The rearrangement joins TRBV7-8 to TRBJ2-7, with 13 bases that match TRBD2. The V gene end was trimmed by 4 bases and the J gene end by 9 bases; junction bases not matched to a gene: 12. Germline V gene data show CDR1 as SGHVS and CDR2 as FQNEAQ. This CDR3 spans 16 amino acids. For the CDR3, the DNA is TGTGCCAGCAGCTCGCACCCCGGGACTAGCGGGGTGGTGCAGTACTTC. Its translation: CASSSHPGTSGVVQYF.

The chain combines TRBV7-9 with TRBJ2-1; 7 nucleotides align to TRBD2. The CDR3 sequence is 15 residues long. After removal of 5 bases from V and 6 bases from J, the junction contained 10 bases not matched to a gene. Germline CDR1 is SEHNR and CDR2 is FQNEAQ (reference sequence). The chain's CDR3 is CASSPGRGMANEQFF. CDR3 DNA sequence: TGTGCCAGCAGCCCTGGGCGGGGGATGGCCAATGAGCAGTTCTTC.

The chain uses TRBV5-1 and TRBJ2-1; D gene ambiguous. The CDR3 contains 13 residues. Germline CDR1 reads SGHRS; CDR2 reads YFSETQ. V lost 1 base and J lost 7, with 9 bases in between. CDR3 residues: CASSLSTGNEQFF. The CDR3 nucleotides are TGCGCCAGCAGCTTGTCGACCGGGAATGAGCAGTTCTTC.

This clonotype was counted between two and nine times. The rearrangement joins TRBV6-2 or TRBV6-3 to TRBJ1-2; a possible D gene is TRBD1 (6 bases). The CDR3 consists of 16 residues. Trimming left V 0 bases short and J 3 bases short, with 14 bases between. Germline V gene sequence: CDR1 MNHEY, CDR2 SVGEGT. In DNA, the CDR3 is TGTGCCAGCAGTTACTCGAGGACAGTCCTGGACTATGGCTACACCTTC. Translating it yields CASSYSRTVLDYGYTF.

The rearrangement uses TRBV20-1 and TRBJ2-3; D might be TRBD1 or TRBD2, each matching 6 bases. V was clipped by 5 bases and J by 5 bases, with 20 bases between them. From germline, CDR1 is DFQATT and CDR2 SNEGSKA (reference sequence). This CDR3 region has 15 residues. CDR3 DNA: TGCAGTGCTGTGACCGGTTGGGGGGCGATAGATACGCAGTATTTT. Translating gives CSAVTGWGAIDTQYF.

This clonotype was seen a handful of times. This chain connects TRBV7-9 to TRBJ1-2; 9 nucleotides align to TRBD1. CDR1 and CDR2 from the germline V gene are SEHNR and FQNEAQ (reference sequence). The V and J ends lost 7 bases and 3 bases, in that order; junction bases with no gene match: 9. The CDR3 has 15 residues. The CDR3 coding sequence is TGTGCCAGCACCCTCCGGGACAGGGATTACTATGGCTACACCTTC. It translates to CASTLRDRDYYGYTF.

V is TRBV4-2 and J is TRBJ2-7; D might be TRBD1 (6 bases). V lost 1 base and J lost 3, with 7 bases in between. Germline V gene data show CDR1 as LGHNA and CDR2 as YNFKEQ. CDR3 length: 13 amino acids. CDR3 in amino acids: CASSQGDNYEQYF. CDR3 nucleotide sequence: TGTGCCAGCAGCCAAGGGGACAACTACGAGCAGTACTTC.

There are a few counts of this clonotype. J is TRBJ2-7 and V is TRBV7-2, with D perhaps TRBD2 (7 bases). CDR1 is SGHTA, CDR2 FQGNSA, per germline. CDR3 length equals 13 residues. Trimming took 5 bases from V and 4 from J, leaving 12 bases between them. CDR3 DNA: TGTGCCAGCAGCCGGGGGGACAATTACGAGCAGTACTTC. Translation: CASSRGDNYEQYF.

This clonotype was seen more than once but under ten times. The CDR3 DNA follows: TGCAGTGCTAGAGATCGCCCCTACAATGAGCAGTTCTTC. It encodes CSARDRPYNEQFF. The V call is TRBV20-1, the J call TRBJ2-1, with no clear D. Germline-derived CDR1 and CDR2 are DFQATT and SNEGSKA (reference sequence). The V end lost 0 bases, the J end lost 2 bases, and 5 bases lay between the germline ends. The CDR3 covers 13 residues.

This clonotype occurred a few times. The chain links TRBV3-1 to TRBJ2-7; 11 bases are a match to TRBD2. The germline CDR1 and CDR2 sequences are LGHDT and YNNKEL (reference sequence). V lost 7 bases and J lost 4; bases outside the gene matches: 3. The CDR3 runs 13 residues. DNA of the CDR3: TGTGCCAGCACTACTAGCGGGGGTTACGAGCAGTACTTC. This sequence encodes CASTTSGGYEQYF.

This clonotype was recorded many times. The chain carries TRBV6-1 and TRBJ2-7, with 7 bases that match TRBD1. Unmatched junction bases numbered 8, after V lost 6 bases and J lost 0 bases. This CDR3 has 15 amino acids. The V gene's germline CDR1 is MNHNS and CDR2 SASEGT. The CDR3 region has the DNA TGTGCCAGCAGCTTCGGACAGGCATACTCCTACGAGCAGTACTTC. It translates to CASSFGQAYSYEQYF.

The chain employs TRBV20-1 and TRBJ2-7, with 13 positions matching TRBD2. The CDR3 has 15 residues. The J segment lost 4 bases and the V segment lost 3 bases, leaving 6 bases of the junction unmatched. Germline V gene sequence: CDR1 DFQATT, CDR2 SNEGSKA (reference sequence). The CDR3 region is CSASLGLAGRYEQYF. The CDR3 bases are TGCAGTGCTAGCCTGGGACTAGCGGGAAGATACGAGCAGTACTTC.

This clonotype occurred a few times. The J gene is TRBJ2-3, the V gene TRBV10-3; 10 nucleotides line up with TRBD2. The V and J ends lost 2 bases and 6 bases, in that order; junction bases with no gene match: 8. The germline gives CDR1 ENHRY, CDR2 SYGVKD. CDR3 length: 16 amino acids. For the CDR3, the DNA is TGTGCCATCAGTGAGGTGGCTAGCGGGAGAGGGGATACGCAGTATTTT. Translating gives CAISEVASGRGDTQYF.

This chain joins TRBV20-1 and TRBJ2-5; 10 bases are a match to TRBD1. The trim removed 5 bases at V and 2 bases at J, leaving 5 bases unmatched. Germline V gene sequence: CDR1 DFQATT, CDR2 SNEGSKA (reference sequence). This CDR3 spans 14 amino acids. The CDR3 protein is CSASGTGEQETQYF. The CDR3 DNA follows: TGCAGTGCTTCCGGGACAGGGGAACAAGAGACCCAGTACTTC.

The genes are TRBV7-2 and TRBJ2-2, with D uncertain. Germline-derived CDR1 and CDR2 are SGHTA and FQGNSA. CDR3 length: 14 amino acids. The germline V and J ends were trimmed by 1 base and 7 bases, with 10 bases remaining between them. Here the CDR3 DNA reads TGTGCCAGCAGCTTAGGGCACGTGGGCGGGGAGCTGTTTTTT. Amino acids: CASSLGHVGGELFF.